The T cell receptor (beta chain) under discussion was sequenced for a study of cytomegalovirus exposure and HLA in healthy donors. PCR used 60 Vbeta primers and 13 Jbeta primers. Assay used: immunoSEQ multiplex PCR; TCRdb lists only in-frame clones, some missing. The data show under 130,000 clones, 60% to 70% seen once. The V segment lost 4 bases and the J segment 5 bases; nucleotides outside the gene matches: 8. Germline V gives CDR1 SGDLS, CDR2 YYNGEE. This CDR3 is built from 15 residues. Whole-study results and caveats: Within an earlier analysis, most TCR beta V segments proved productive either about 87% or about 30% of the time. Researchers catalogued about 160 TCR beta chains as cytomegalovirus-associated.

Worth noting for this clone: The target antigen is unknown.

The genes are TRBV9 and TRBJ2-2; TRBD2 matches 7 bases. Sequencing was carried out using PBMCs. The receptor was isolated from a man aged 30-40 years in good health and CMV-seropositive. The CDR3 reads CASSPRGGQTGELFF. In nucleotides, the CDR3 is TGTGCCAGCAGCCCCCGGGGAGGGCAGACCGGGGAGCTGTTTTTT.